Listed here are 18 T cell receptor beta chains from one sample, sequenced in a study of blood T cell repertoires in COVID-19. Repertoires were generated with immunoSEQ multiplex PCR, while TCRdb's copy carries only in-frame clones and drops some. Of approximately 20,000 clones detected, about 85% appear once; the ten largest clones hold roughly 31%. Material: peripheral blood. The origin of the receptors is a human donor with active COVID-19. The donor label of this sample is uncertain.

This sequence joins TRBV3-1 (or the pseudogene TRBV3-2) and TRBJ2-5, with D perhaps TRBD1 (6 bases). The V end was cut by 3 bases, the J end by 3 bases, with 8 bases between. The CDR3 is 13 amino acids. Germline V lookup: CDR1 LGHDT, CDR2 YNNKEL (reference sequence). In nucleotides, the CDR3 is TGTGCCAGCAGCCAGGGGGCGGAAGAGACCCAGTACTTC. Its translation is CASSQGAEETQYF.

The chain links TRBV24-1 to TRBJ2-7, with D possibly TRBD1 on 6 matching bases. The CDR3 totals 18 residues. Germline CDR1 reads KGHDR; CDR2 reads SFDVKD. The ends were cut back, 4 bases at V and 2 bases at J, with 23 bases in the middle. The CDR3, as DNA: TGTGCCACCAGTGAAAAAGCCCACCGGGACAAGGAGGCCTACGAGCAGTACTTC. This sequence encodes CATSEKAHRDKEAYEQYF.

The rearrangement uses TRBV5-1 and TRBJ2-7, with D perhaps matching TRBD1 (6 bases). There are 18 residues in the CDR3. Germline V CDR1 and CDR2: SGHRS, YFSETQ. Trimming stripped 0 bases from V and 2 bases from J, with 21 bases between. This CDR3 is CASSLEPAAGALPYEQYF. Here the CDR3 DNA reads TGCGCCAGCAGCTTGGAGCCCGCAGCAGGGGCCCTACCCTACGAGCAGTACTTC.

The rearrangement joins TRBV7-9 to TRBJ1-4, with D perhaps TRBD1 (5 bases). Germline V gene lookup returns CDR1 SEHNR and CDR2 FQNEAQ (reference sequence). The V gene lost 5 bases and the J gene lost 2 bases, with 12 bases spanning the gap. CDR3 length: 15 residues. The CDR3 DNA sequence: TGTGCCAGCAGCCTGGGGGGGTCGACTAATGAAAAACTGTTTTTT. Translation: CASSLGGSTNEKLFF.

The V and J genes are TRBV28 and TRBJ2-3, with D possibly TRBD2 on 6 matching bases. Germline assignment: CDR1 MDHEN and CDR2 SYDVKM. Trimming shortened V by 5 bases and J by 3 bases, and 24 bases separated the two germline ends. This CDR3 comprises 18 residues. For the CDR3, the DNA is TGTGCCAGCAGTCGACCGTTGTGGGGCGGGAAGAGAACAGATACGCAGTATTTT. Its protein product is CASSRPLWGGKRTDTQYF.

In regard to this clone: This CDR3 is also generated by other DNA sequences in the sample. The genes are TRBV7-9 and TRBJ2-7; 7 bases fit TRBD1. The length of the CDR3 is 11 residues. Per germline, CDR1 SEHNR and CDR2 FQNEAQ (reference sequence). In nucleotides, the CDR3 is TGTGCAGTCACAGGGGCCAACGAGCAGTACTTC. This encodes CAVTGANEQYF.

Only one count was recorded for this clone. The V call is TRBV10-1, the J call TRBJ2-5; 7 nucleotides line up with TRBD2. Germline loops: CDR1 WNHNN, CDR2 SYGVQD (reference sequence). J lost 3 bases, V lost 2 bases, and 12 bases had no gene match. The length of the CDR3 is 17 residues. CDR3 in DNA: TGCGCCAGCAGTGAGAGGCGGGAGTGCGCTGGGGAAGAGACCCAGTACTTC. It is translated as CASSERRECAGEETQYF.

The gene calls are TRBV7-6 and TRBJ1-2; D not certain. Germline assignment: CDR1 SGHVS and CDR2 FNYEAQ. V lost 1 base to trimming and J lost 3 bases, with 12 bases between them. The length of the CDR3 is 15 residues. CDR3 DNA sequence: TGTGCCAGCAGCTTAGTTCCCGGGTATGACTATGGCTACACCTTC. Amino acids: CASSLVPGYDYGYTF.

This clone was counted once. V is TRBV5-4 and J is TRBJ2-7; TRBD1 is a possible D gene (7 bases). CDR1 and CDR2 (germline): SGHNT, YYREEE (reference sequence). The V end was cut by 4 bases, the J end by 2 bases, with 16 bases between. CDR3 length: 15 residues. The DNA for the CDR3 is TGTGCCAGCAGCCTCGGGTCAGGGGGGACCTACGAGCAGTACTTC. This sequence encodes CASSLGSGGTYEQYF.

V and J are TRBV7-6 and TRBJ2-3; weak D call: TRBD2 (5 bases). The CDR3 totals 14 residues. Germline CDR1 and CDR2: SGHVS and FNYEAQ. V lost 2 bases and J lost 6, with 12 bases in between. CDR3 protein: CASSLTGSRDTQYF. The CDR3 DNA is TGTGCCAGCAGCTTAACGGGGTCTAGGGATACGCAGTATTTT.

This rearrangement joins TRBV7-8 to TRBJ2-7; D is uncertain. This CDR3 comprises 12 residues. Trimming shortened V by 4 bases and J by 3 bases, and 7 bases separated the two germline ends. Germline V lookup: CDR1 SGHVS, CDR2 FQNEAQ. This chain's CDR3 is CASSYFYYEQYF. In nucleotides, the CDR3 is TGTGCCAGCAGCTACTTCTACTACGAGCAGTACTTC.

The V call is TRBV28, the J call TRBJ2-7; 8 nucleotides agree with TRBD1. Unmatched junction bases numbered 11, after V lost 5 bases and J lost 2 bases. Germline values: CDR1 MDHEN, CDR2 SYDVKM. The CDR3 is 16 residues long. CDR3 nucleotides: TGTGCCAGCAGTCCAGGGGGCGAGGGTATGACCTACGAGCAGTACTTC. It specifies CASSPGGEGMTYEQYF.

This clone was observed once. The V gene is TRBV11-2, the J gene TRBJ1-2, with 9 bases matching TRBD1. Germline V gene sequence: CDR1 SGHAT, CDR2 FQNNGV. The CDR3 has 13 amino acids. Trimming at V came to 8 bases and at J to 4 bases, leaving 5 bases not matched to a gene. The DNA for the CDR3 is TGTGCCAGCCCGGACAGGGGCTTCTATGGCTACACCTTC. It yields the protein CASPDRGFYGYTF.

V usage is TRBV14 and J usage is TRBJ2-3, with TRBD2 identical over 12 bases. The CDR3 runs to 17 residues. The V gene's germline CDR1 is SGHDN and CDR2 FVKESK. V was pared by 4 bases and J by 0 bases, with 5 bases of the junction left unmatched. CDR3 bases: TGTGCCAGCAGCCGACTAGCGGGGGAATCTAGCACAGATACGCAGTATTTT. It specifies CASSRLAGESSTDTQYF.

This chain joins TRBV7-8 and TRBJ2-2, with D possibly being TRBD1 (7 bases). The V gene lost 2 bases and the J gene lost 5 bases, with 12 bases spanning the gap. Germline V gives CDR1 SGHVS, CDR2 FQNEAQ. The length of the CDR3 is 15 residues. For the CDR3, the DNA is TGTGCCAGCAGCTTACGGCAGGGGGGAACCGGGGAGCTGTTTTTT. It translates to CASSLRQGGTGELFF.

This clone showed up just once. The chain has TRBV25-1 and TRBJ1-1; D perhaps matches TRBD1 (6 bases). Germline assignment: CDR1 MGHDK and CDR2 SYGVNS. V was trimmed by 2 bases and J by 5 bases, leaving 15 bases between them. This CDR3 contains 15 residues. CDR3 bases: TGTGCCAGCAGTGAAGAGGGGAGGGGGGAAACTGAAGCTTTCTTT. It codes for CASSEEGRGETEAFF. Combining the CDR3 with reference TRBV25-1 and TRBJ1-1 gives the whole variable domain EADIYQTPRYLVIGTGKKITLECSQTMGHDKMYWYQQDPGMELHLIHYSYGVNSTEKGDLSSESTVSRIRTEHFPLTLESARPSHTSQYLCASSEEGRGETEAFFGQGTRLTVV.

The V and J genes are TRBV5-4 and TRBJ2-1, with 10 bases fitting TRBD2. V was pared by 0 bases and J by 4 bases, with 10 bases of the junction left unmatched. This CDR3 has 18 amino acids. Looked up from germline, CDR1 is SGHNT and CDR2 is YYREEE (reference sequence). The chain's CDR3 is CASSLGSGGNLLYNEQFF. In DNA, the CDR3 is TGTGCCAGCAGCTTGGGTAGCGGGGGGAACCTTTTATACAATGAGCAGTTCTTC.

This rearrangement joins TRBV6-1 to TRBJ2-1; 9 bases are shared with TRBD2. The CDR3 covers 15 residues. Germline CDR1 reads MNHNS; CDR2 reads SASEGT. Germline trimming cut 1 base from V and 6 bases from J; bases unmatched to any gene: 4. The CDR3 is CASSEGGLALNEQFF. In DNA form, the CDR3 reads TGTGCCAGCAGTGAAGGTGGACTAGCGCTCAATGAGCAGTTCTTC.